Below are 5 T cell receptor beta chains sequenced from a single sample in a study of cytomegalovirus exposure and HLA in healthy donors. The PCR contained 60 Vbeta and 13 Jbeta primers. Sequencing was performed with immunoSEQ multiplex PCR; in TCRdb, only in-frame clones are kept and a portion is missing. This table has 150,000 to 200,000 clones, almost 80% appearing once. Sequenced: PBMCs. These receptors were collected from a man aged 18 to 30 in good health and CMV-seropositive.

The chain carries TRBV5-1 and TRBJ2-2, with 9 bases lining up with TRBD2. Per germline, CDR1 SGHRS and CDR2 YFSETQ. The junction had 4 bases not matched to a gene; V was cut back by 3 bases and J by 4 bases. The CDR3 sequence is 15 residues long. The CDR3 coding sequence is TGCGCCAGCAGCTCCCCAGCGGGAGGCACCGGGGAGCTGTTTTTT. It is translated as CASSSPAGGTGELFF. The full variable domain, with the rest looked up from reference TRBV5-1 and TRBJ2-2, is KAGVTQTPRYLIKTRGQQVTLSCSPISGHRSVSWYQQTPGQGLQFLFEYFSETQRNKGNFPGRFSGRQFSNSRSEMNVSTLELGDSALYLCASSSPAGGTGELFFGEGSRLTVL.

The chain uses TRBV29-1 and TRBJ2-3; D is perhaps TRBD2 (6 bases). This CDR3 is 15 amino acids long. Germline V gene lookup returns CDR1 SQVTM and CDR2 ANQGSEA. The V end lost 7 bases, the J end lost 0 bases, and 17 bases lay between the germline ends. CDR3 loop: CSANPGLASTDTQYF. For the CDR3, the DNA is TGCAGCGCTAACCCGGGACTGGCTAGCACAGATACGCAGTATTTT.

V gene TRBV6-5 combines with J gene TRBJ2-7, with D maybe TRBD1 (6 bases). The CDR3 consists of 14 residues. The germline V gene has CDR1 MNHEY and CDR2 SVGAGI. V gave up 5 bases and J gave up 3 bases, with 14 bases separating them. CDR3 residues: CASSDRDTFYEQYF. Written as DNA, the CDR3 is TGTGCCAGCAGTGATAGGGACACCTTCTACGAGCAGTACTTC.

The chain recombines TRBV19 with TRBJ2-5; 7 nucleotides match TRBD1. CDR3 length: 15 residues. The germline V gene encodes CDR1 LNHDA and CDR2 SQIVND (reference sequence). V shed 5 bases, J shed 1 base, and the junction held 7 bases outside the gene matches. The CDR3 sequence is CASSVLGQSQETQYF. The DNA of the CDR3 is TGTGCCAGTAGTGTCCTGGGACAGTCCCAAGAGACCCAGTACTTC.

The chain carries TRBV10-1 and TRBJ2-1; 7 bases match TRBD1. Per germline, CDR1 WNHNN and CDR2 SYGVQD (reference sequence). The CDR3 is made up of 16 amino acids. The V and J ends lost 3 bases and 2 bases, in that order; junction bases with no gene match: 7. The CDR3 DNA follows: TGCGCCAGCAGTGAATCGGCAGGGGGAACCTACAATGAGCAGTTCTTC. This gives the protein CASSESAGGTYNEQFF.